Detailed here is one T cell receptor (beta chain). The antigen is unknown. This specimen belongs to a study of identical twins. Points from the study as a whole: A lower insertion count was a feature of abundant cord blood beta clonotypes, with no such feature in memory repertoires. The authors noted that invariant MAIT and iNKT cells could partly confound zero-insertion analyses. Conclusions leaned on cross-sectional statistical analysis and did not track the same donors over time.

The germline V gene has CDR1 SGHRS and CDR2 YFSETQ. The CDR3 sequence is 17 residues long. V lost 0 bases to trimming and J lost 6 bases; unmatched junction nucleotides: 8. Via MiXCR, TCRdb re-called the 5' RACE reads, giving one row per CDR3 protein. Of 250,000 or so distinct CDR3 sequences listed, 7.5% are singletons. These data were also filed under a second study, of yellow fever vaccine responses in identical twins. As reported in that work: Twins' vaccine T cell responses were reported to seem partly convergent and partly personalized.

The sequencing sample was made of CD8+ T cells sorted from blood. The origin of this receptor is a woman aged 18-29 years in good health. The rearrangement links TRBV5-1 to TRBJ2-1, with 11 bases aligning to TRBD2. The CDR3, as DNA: TGCGCCAGCAGCTTGGGAATTACTAGCGGGAGTCGCAATGAGCAGTTCTTC. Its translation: CASSLGITSGSRNEQFF.